Below are 17 T cell receptor beta chains sequenced from a single sample in a study of Ad26.COV2.S vaccination and SARS-CoV-2 variants. Clones were read by immunoSEQ multiplex PCR, and TCRdb kept only the in-frame ones, dropping some. The repertoire holds a few hundred thousand clones, with around 87% as singletons. The treatment is: about 20 received Ad26.COV2.S at low or high dose, single or two shots; 5 received placebo; per-sample allocation not given. At day 63 after the first vaccine or placebo injection, samples were drawn. This specimen was peripheral blood, taken in a trial of Ad26.COV2.S vaccine versus placebo. The source is a person between 18 and 65 years old who received the Ad26.COV2.S COVID-19 vaccine or a placebo.

The CDR3 here is CASSQDLRSVSGNTIYF. DNA of the CDR3: TGTGCCAGCAGCCAAGATCTGAGGAGTGTCTCTGGAAACACCATATATTTT. V gene TRBV4-2 combines with J gene TRBJ1-3, with D unclear. The V end lost 0 bases, the J end lost 0 bases, and 12 bases lay between the germline ends. The CDR3 totals 17 residues. Germline assignment: CDR1 LGHNA and CDR2 YNFKEQ.

The CDR3 region is CSASGRFF. The CDR3 region has the DNA TGCAGTGCTAGCGGACGTTTCTTT. The chain employs TRBV20-1 and TRBJ1-1; D not certain. Germline values: CDR1 DFQATT, CDR2 SNEGSKA (reference sequence). With 3 bases removed from V and 13 bases from J, the gap between germline ends came to 6 bases. The CDR3 sequence is 8 residues long.

The rearrangement uses TRBV23-1 and TRBJ1-2, with D possibly matching TRBD1 (6 bases). TRBV23-1 is designated an ORF whose function remains uncertain. Trimming shortened V by 2 bases and J by 4 bases, and 17 bases separated the two germline ends. This CDR3 spans 16 amino acids. CDR3 sequence (DNA): TGCGCCAGCAGTCAACCCTACCGGGACACGGCCTATGGCTACACCTTC. Translating it yields CASSQPYRDTAYGYTF.

This chain joins TRBV2 and TRBJ1-2; 7 bases map to TRBD1. Trimming took 5 bases from V and 8 from J; bases not matched to a gene: 11. The CDR3 runs 14 residues. Germline assignment: CDR1 SNHLY and CDR2 FYNNEI. CDR3 amino acids: CASSPTGTVQGYTF. CDR3 sequence (DNA): TGTGCCAGCAGTCCGACAGGGACGGTGCAGGGCTACACCTTC.

The genes are TRBV3-1 (or the pseudogene TRBV3-2) and TRBJ2-1, with D hard to call. The CDR3 is 12 amino acids. Germline loops: CDR1 LGHDT, CDR2 YNNKEL (reference sequence). V lost 4 bases and J lost 10, with 11 bases in between. The CDR3 loop reads CASSPHGWEQFF. The CDR3 DNA reads as TGTGCCAGCAGCCCCCACGGGTGGGAGCAGTTCTTC.

This chain connects TRBV27 to TRBJ2-7, with 8 bases aligning to TRBD1. V was clipped by 6 bases and J by 4 bases; unmatched bases: 8. Germline assignment: CDR1 MNHEY and CDR2 SMNVEV (reference sequence). The length of the CDR3 is 14 residues. The DNA for the CDR3 is TGTGCCAGCAGCCGCCGACAGGGGTGGTACGAGCAGTACTTC. This codes for CASSRRQGWYEQYF.

The chain recombines TRBV6-4 with TRBJ2-1, with 9 bases aligning to TRBD1. With 10 bases clipped from V and 5 bases from J, the junction kept 9 bases outside the gene matches. CDR1 is MRHNA and CDR2 is SNTAGT in the germline V gene. The CDR3 spans 14 residues. This chain's CDR3 is CATSQGQGDNEQFF. CDR3 coding DNA: TGTGCCACCTCTCAGGGACAGGGAGACAATGAGCAGTTCTTC.

The chain carries TRBV9 and TRBJ2-3; either TRBD1 or TRBD2 may supply D (5 bases each). The germline V gene has CDR1 SGDLS and CDR2 YYNGEE. Deletions cut 4 bases from V and 2 bases from J, with 11 bases between. This CDR3 is 14 amino acids long. The CDR3 spells CASSPGPHTDTQYF. As DNA, the CDR3 is TGTGCCAGCAGCCCGGGACCCCACACAGATACGCAGTATTTT.

V is TRBV3-1 (or the pseudogene TRBV3-2) and J is TRBJ1-1, with a possible D match to TRBD1 (6 bases). CDR3 length: 14 residues. CDR1 LGHDT and CDR2 YNNKEL come from the germline V gene (reference sequence). V lost 4 bases and J lost 3, with 12 bases in between. The CDR3 is CASSPQTGDTEAFF. The CDR3 bases are TGTGCCAGCAGCCCCCAGACAGGAGACACTGAAGCTTTCTTT.

A single count supports this clone. The chain employs TRBV7-9 and TRBJ1-2; D remains unclear. The CDR3 loop spans 13 amino acids. V was clipped by 5 bases and J by 4 bases, with 11 bases between them. Germline CDR1 is SEHNR and CDR2 is FQNEAQ (reference sequence). The CDR3 spells CASSPRTPYGYTF. The CDR3 region has the DNA TGTGCCAGCAGCCCCAGGACTCCCTATGGCTACACCTTC.

The chain has TRBV27 and TRBJ1-2; 8 bases fit TRBD1. This CDR3 is built from 14 residues. The germline V gene encodes CDR1 MNHEY and CDR2 SMNVEV (reference sequence). Germline trimming cut 8 bases from V and 8 bases from J; bases unmatched to any gene: 13. The CDR3 reads CASSLGQGDWGYTF. The CDR3 DNA reads TGTGCCAGCTCCCTTGGACAGGGTGATTGGGGCTACACCTTC.

The V and J genes are TRBV30 and TRBJ1-2, with D unresolved. Germline loops: CDR1 GTSNPN, CDR2 SVGIG (reference sequence). The CDR3 loop spans 13 amino acids. Trimming cost V 3 bases and J 2 bases, with 10 bases left between them. CDR3 sequence: CAWRLGRNYGYTF. CDR3 nucleotides: TGTGCCTGGAGGCTGGGTAGGAACTATGGCTACACCTTC.

This CDR3 is CASRLVREDSNQPQHF. CDR3 nucleotide sequence: TGTGCAAGTCGCTTAGTTCGGGAGGATAGCAATCAGCCCCAGCATTTT. This chain connects TRBV12-2 to TRBJ1-5. TRBV12-2 is a documented pseudogene. The CDR3 totals 16 residues.

V and J are TRBV18 and TRBJ1-6, with unresolved D. In germline, CDR1 is KGHSH, CDR2 LQKENI. Trimming removed 0 bases from V and 0 bases from J, with 9 bases in between. CDR3 size: 17 residues. CDR3 in amino acids: CASSPPTASSYNSPLHF. In nucleotides, the CDR3 is TGTGCCAGCTCACCACCAACGGCAAGCTCCTATAATTCACCCCTCCACTTT.

The V gene is TRBV3-1 (or the pseudogene TRBV3-2), the J gene TRBJ1-1; D uncertain. Germline-derived CDR1 and CDR2 are LGHDT and YNNKEL (reference sequence). V shed 0 bases and J shed 5 bases, with 10 bases lying between them. The CDR3 consists of 14 residues. This CDR3 is CASSQDWQLTEAFF. The CDR3 DNA reads as TGTGCCAGCAGCCAAGATTGGCAGTTGACTGAAGCTTTCTTT.

The CDR3 protein is CASIGAPSSYEQYF. The CDR3 DNA sequence: TGTGCCAGCATTGGCGCTCCCAGCTCCTACGAGCAGTACTTC. V usage is TRBV2 and J usage is TRBJ2-7; D gene unclear. Germline V gene data show CDR1 as SNHLY and CDR2 as FYNNEI. Between the trimmed V and J ends, which lost 7 bases and 0 bases, there was a span of 13 bases. This CDR3 spans 14 amino acids.

DNA for the CDR3: TGTGCCAGCAGCTTACCGGGGTTTGAGCAGTTCTTC. Encoded protein: CASSLPGFEQFF. This chain uses TRBV7-3 with TRBJ2-1, with a possible D match to TRBD2 (5 bases). Trimming cost V 2 bases and J 9 bases, with 8 bases left between them. The germline gives CDR1 SGHTA, CDR2 FQGTGA. The CDR3 has 12 amino acids.